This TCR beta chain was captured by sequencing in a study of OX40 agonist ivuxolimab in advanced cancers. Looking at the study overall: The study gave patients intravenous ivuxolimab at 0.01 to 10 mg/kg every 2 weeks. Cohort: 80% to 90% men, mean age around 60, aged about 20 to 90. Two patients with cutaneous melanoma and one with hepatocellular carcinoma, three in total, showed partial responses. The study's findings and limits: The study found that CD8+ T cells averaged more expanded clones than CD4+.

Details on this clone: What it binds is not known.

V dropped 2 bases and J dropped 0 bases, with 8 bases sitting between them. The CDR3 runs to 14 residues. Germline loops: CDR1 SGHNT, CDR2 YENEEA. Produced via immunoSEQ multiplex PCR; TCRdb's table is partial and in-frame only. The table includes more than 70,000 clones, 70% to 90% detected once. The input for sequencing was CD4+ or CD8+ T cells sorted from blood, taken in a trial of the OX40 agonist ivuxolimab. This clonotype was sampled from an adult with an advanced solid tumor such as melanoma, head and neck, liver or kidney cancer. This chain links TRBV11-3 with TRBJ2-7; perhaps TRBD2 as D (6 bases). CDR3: CASSLTGSSYEQYF. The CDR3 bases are TGTGCCAGCAGCTTAACCGGGAGCTCCTACGAGCAGTACTTC.